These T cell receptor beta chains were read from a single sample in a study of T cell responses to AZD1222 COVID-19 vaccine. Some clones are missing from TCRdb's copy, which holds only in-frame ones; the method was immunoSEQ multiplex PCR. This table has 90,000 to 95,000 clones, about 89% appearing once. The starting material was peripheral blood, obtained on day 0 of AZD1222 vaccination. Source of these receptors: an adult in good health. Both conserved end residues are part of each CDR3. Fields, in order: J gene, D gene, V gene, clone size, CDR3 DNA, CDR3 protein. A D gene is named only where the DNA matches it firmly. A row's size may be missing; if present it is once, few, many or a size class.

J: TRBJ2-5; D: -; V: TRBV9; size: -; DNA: TGTGCCAGCAGCGTAGGGGGGCGGGAGACCCAGTACTTC; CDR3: CASSVGGRETQYF
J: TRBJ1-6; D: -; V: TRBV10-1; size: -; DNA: TGCGCCAGCAGTGAAGGATGGACTTCACCCCTCCACTTT; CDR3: CASSEGWTSPLHF
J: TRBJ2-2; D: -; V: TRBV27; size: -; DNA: TGTGCCAGCAGTTTATGGGCAGGGGTGGACACCGGGGAGCTGTTTTTT; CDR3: CASSLWAGVDTGELFF
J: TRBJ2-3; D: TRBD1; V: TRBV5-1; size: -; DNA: TGCGCCAGCAGCTTGGCCGGACAGGGATACACAGATACGCAGTATTTT; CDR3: CASSLAGQGYTDTQYF
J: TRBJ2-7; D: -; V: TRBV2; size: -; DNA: TGTGCCAGCAGAGGGGACGGAGCCTACGAGCAGTACTTC; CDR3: CASRGDGAYEQYF
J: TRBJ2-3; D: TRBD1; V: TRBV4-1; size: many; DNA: TGCGCCAGCAGCCCTGGCAGAGGGGGCGAGGGCACAGATACGCAGTATTTT; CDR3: CASSPGRGGEGTDTQYF
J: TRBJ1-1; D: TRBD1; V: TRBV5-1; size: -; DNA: TGCGCCAGCAGCTTGGGACAACAGGGGGAAAGCACTTTCTTT; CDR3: CASSLGQQGESTFF
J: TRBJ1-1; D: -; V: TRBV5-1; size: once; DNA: TGCGCCTCCCGCCCGACAAGCAACACTGAAGCTTTCTTT; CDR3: CASRPTSNTEAFF
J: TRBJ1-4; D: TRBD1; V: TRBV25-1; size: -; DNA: TGTGCCAGCAGTCCTACCTCCGGGACAGAATCTTATCATGAAAAACTGTTTTTT; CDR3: CASSPTSGTESYHEKLFF
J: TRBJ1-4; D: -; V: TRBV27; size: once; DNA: TGTGCCAGCAGTCTCCGGGGGGAGAGAGAAAAACTGTTTTTT; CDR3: CASSLRGEREKLFF
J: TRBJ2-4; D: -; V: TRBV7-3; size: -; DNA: TGTGCCAGCATCGTCCAGGGTTTTGACATTCAGTACTTC; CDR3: CASIVQGFDIQYF
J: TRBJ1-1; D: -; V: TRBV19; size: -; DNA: TGTGCCAGTAGTATAATGGCCGCAGTCTCGAACACTGAAGCTTTCTTT; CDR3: CASSIMAAVSNTEAFF
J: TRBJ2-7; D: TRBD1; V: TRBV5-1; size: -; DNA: TGCGCCAGCAGCTGGCAACAGGGGTCCTCCTACGAGCAGTACTTC; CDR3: CASSWQQGSSYEQYF
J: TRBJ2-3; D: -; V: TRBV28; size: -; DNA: TGTGCCAGCCGACAGTCCTCTAGCACAGATACGCAGTATTTT; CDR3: CASRQSSSTDTQYF
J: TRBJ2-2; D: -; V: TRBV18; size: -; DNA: TGTGCCAGCTCACTCCTGACCGTCGGGGAGCTGTTTTTT; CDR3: CASSLLTVGELFF
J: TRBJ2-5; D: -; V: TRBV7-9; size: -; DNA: TGTGCCAGCAGCTTCGACAGGAACCAAGAGACCCAGTACTTC; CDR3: CASSFDRNQETQYF
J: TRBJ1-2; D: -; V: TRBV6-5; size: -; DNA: TGTGCCAGCAGTTACCCGGACGGAAAAGGGTTTGGCTACACCTTC; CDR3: CASSYPDGKGFGYTF
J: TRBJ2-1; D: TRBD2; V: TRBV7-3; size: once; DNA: TGTGCCAGCAGCTTAACTTCGGGACTAGCGCCGCAGACGGGTGAGCAGTTCTTC; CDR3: CASSLTSGLAPQTGEQFF
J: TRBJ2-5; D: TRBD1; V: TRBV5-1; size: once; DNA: TGCGCCAGCAGCTATCCGGGACAGGGAAAGACCCAGTACTTC; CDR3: CASSYPGQGKTQYF
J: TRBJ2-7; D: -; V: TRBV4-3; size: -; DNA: TGCGCCAGCAGCCAAGCAAGATTTTCCTACGAGCAGTACTTC; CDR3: CASSQARFSYEQYF
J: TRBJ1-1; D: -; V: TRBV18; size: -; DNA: TGTGCCAGCTCACTCTCACTGAACACTGAAGCTTTCTTT; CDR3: CASSLSLNTEAFF
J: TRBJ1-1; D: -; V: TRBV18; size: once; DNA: TGTGCCAGCTCCCAGGGGCAGAACACTGAAGCTTTCTTT; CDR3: CASSQGQNTEAFF